What follows is one TCR beta chain and its context. Its binding antigen is unknown. The input lacks base qualities; no much larger clone sits a single base away. This sample stems from a study of blood T cell repertoires in COVID-19 (dated by TCRdb to the early 2020s). In the study overall: Collaborator samples came from the United States, Italy and Spain and covered acute and convalescent phases of COVID-19. A freely available public database, intended as a resource for researchers studying the immune response to SARS-CoV-2, is where the repertoires were released. The samples were drawn from the first 160 participants of the ongoing ImmuneRACE study and from some 1,300 subjects provided by 6 global collaborators. Nearly every sample came with metadata listing a de-identified subject ID, COVID-19 status, age in years and sex. The material from the prospective study consisted of cDNA or gDNA derived from T cells, B-cell-depleted T cells, or PBMCs. Subjects who had been exposed to COVID-19, were actively infected with it, or had recovered from it provided the deeply sampled blood TCRbeta repertoires that made up the dataset. Where available, HLA class I and class II types were obtained from metadata supplied by the sample provider rather than from assay-based typing.

The immunoSEQ Assay, a bias-controlled multiplex PCR, was used to amplify TCRbeta CDR3 regions from genomic DNA. Turning to the authors' computational methods: The number of nucleated cells in each sample was estimated from the amplification of reference gene primers within the assay. To quantify the absolute abundance of each unique TCRbeta CDR3 rearrangement, sequence reads were collapsed and filtered. Productive Simpson clonality was computed per sample as the square root of Simpson's diversity index over productive rearrangements. The table comes from immuneACCESS by way of TCRdb, which keeps in-frame sequences with V and J called. Part of the clones is missing from these tables; in studies checked, under half for an unresolved V gene and the rest for unknown reasons. For V, J and clone size, that table is used; D and trimming come from the DNA. The sample yields 310,000 or so clones; over 75% were counted once. The ten most abundant clones make up 10% of the sample.

The paper as a whole reports these results and caveats: The quantity of clinical and demographic metadata differed by source and by participant and was supplied without curation.

In the germline V gene, CDR1 corresponds to SNHLY and CDR2 to FYNNEI. Trimming takes 3 bases from V and 1 base from J, and the germline ends sit 10 bases apart. From the cysteine through the phenylalanine, the CDR3 covers 15 amino acids. The sequence is cut down to CDR3 DNA, 45 bases in frame from base 1. In the prospective study, participants were roughly 18 to 95 years old, resided in about two dozen geographic areas of the United States, and were enrolled through a virtual design. In the prospective study, participants were assigned to cohorts based on the clinical history participants reported in a screening survey and a study questionnaire. Recovered participants in ImmuneRACE Cohort 3 were defined as having two consecutive negative NP/OP PCR tests, clearance from a healthcare professional, or resolution of symptoms. Each participant in the prospective study had whole blood, serum and a nasopharyngeal or oropharyngeal swab collected by mobile phlebotomists. Participants in the prospective study had the option to provide additional blood draws and questionnaires over an approximately 2-month period. Prospective study blood samples were shipped either frozen or at room temperature before DNA extraction.

In this chain, TRBV2 is recombined with TRBJ1-3, and the D gene may be TRBD1, 6 bases matching. This clonotype originated in a woman between 18 and 30 years old who had recovered from COVID-19. Sequenced material: PBMCs or T cells enriched from blood (not recorded which). The nucleotides are TGTGCCAGCAGTGAGAGACAGGTTTCTGGAAACACCATATATTTT. The resulting protein is CASSERQVSGNTIYF.